A single sample is the source of the 14 T cell receptor beta chains below, sequenced in a study of identical twins. TCRdb processed the 5' RACE reads anew with MiXCR; each CDR3 protein has one entry. The sample has around 570,000 distinct CDR3 sequences, roughly 9.5% seen once; the top ten hold approximately 3%. These data were also filed under a second study, of yellow fever vaccine responses in identical twins.

The material sequenced was PBMCs. Receptor source: a woman under 30 in good health.

This clonotype showed up just a few times. The chain links TRBV9 to TRBJ2-7; D remains ambiguous. This CDR3 has 11 residues. Trimming pared 6 bases from V and 2 bases from J, leaving 6 bases between. Germline-derived CDR1 and CDR2 are SGDLS and YYNGEE. The CDR3: CASNRAYEQYF. The CDR3 nucleotides are TGTGCCAGCAATAGAGCCTACGAGCAGTACTTC.

This chain connects TRBV29-1 to TRBJ2-7; D remains ambiguous. The germline CDR1 and CDR2 sequences are SQVTM and ANQGSEA. The CDR3 has 13 amino acids. V gave up 4 bases and J gave up 2 bases, with 12 bases separating them. In DNA form, the CDR3 reads TGCAGCGTTGGGCTGGGTCGTCCCTACGAGCAGTACTTC. Amino acid sequence: CSVGLGRPYEQYF.

This chain connects TRBV7-6 to TRBJ2-3; TRBD1 aligns across 11 bases. This CDR3 region has 15 residues. Trimming cost V 4 bases and J 4 bases; bases outside gene matches: 4. Per the germline V gene, CDR1 is SGHVS and CDR2 is FNYEAQ. The CDR3 loop is CASSWGQGGSDTQYF. Written as DNA, the CDR3 is TGTGCCAGCAGCTGGGGACAGGGGGGGTCAGATACGCAGTATTTT.

This clonotype was detected only a few times. This chain uses TRBV7-9 with TRBJ1-2; D is perhaps TRBD1 (5 bases). The V end was cut by 2 bases, the J end by 6 bases, with 16 bases between. Germline CDR1 and CDR2: SEHNR and FQNEAQ (reference sequence). The length of the CDR3 is 15 residues. CDR3 protein: CASSLRFNGADGYTF. CDR3 bases: TGTGCCAGCAGCTTACGGTTTAATGGGGCAGATGGCTACACCTTC.

V is TRBV2 and J is TRBJ2-1; 11 nucleotides line up with TRBD2. Germline trimming cut 3 bases from V and 0 bases from J; bases unmatched to any gene: 7. The CDR3 spans 18 residues. The V gene's germline CDR1 is SNHLY and CDR2 FYNNEI. CDR3 nucleotides: TGTGCCAGCAGTGACGCTAGCGGGGGGTTAAGCTCCTACAATGAGCAGTTCTTC. It is translated as CASSDASGGLSSYNEQFF.

This clonotype was detected ten times or more. J is TRBJ1-1 and V is TRBV29-1; tentative D call: TRBD1 (5 bases). Germline CDR1 is SQVTM and CDR2 is ANQGSEA. The CDR3 consists of 12 residues. The V and J ends lost 7 bases and 5 bases respectively, with 14 bases between them. The CDR3 region is CSAAGGGTEAFF. DNA of the CDR3: TGCAGCGCGGCCGGGGGAGGAACTGAAGCTTTCTTT.

In its sample, this clonotype was seen many times. The DNA of the CDR3 is TGCGCCAGCAGCTTCACCGGGACAGTCGGTGGCTACACCTTC. Residues: CASSFTGTVGGYTF. The chain links TRBV5-1 to TRBJ1-2, with 7 bases that match TRBD1. The V segment lost 2 bases and the J segment 7 bases; nucleotides outside the gene matches: 8. There are 14 residues in the CDR3. From germline, CDR1 is SGHRS and CDR2 YFSETQ.

This clonotype was observed many times. J is TRBJ2-1 and V is TRBV5-1; the match to TRBD2 covers 8 bases. The J segment lost 6 bases and the V segment lost 2 bases, leaving 7 bases of the junction unmatched. Germline V CDR1 and CDR2: SGHRS, YFSETQ. CDR3 length equals 15 residues. CDR3 in DNA: TGCGCCAGCAGCTTAACCGGGAGGGCGGGCAATGAGCAGTTCTTC. Protein: CASSLTGRAGNEQFF.

The sample holds many counts of this clonotype. The chain links TRBV28 to TRBJ2-5; 12 nucleotides agree with TRBD1. J gave up 1 base and V 6 bases, and 3 bases lay outside the gene matches. The CDR3 consists of 15 residues. CDR1 is MDHEN and CDR2 is SYDVKM in the germline V gene. The CDR3 reads CASRWDRGRQETQYF. CDR3 bases: TGTGCCAGCAGATGGGACAGGGGGCGCCAAGAGACCCAGTACTTC.

The chain's CDR3 is CASSIRQGASGELFF. In DNA form, the CDR3 reads TGTGCCAGCAGCATCCGACAGGGGGCATCCGGGGAGCTGTTTTTT. The chain is built from TRBV21-1 and TRBJ2-2; the D segment call TRBD1 is taken from the table without a DNA check. TRBV21-1 is a pseudogene locus. There are 15 residues in the CDR3.

This clonotype was observed a handful of times. J is TRBJ2-3 and V is TRBV12-3 or TRBV12-4; D may be TRBD2 (5 bases). The CDR3 is 17 amino acids. The ends were cut back, 2 bases at V and 2 bases at J, with 17 bases in the middle. The CDR3, as DNA: TGTGCCAGCAGTTTAAGGCGAGCGGTCCCCACCACAGATACGCAGTATTTT. The encoded protein is CASSLRRAVPTTDTQYF.

This clonotype was counted many times. The CDR3 is CASSSTSGGDYNEQFF. The CDR3 coding sequence is TGTGCCAGCAGCTCCACTAGCGGGGGGGACTACAATGAGCAGTTCTTC. This chain connects TRBV11-2 to TRBJ2-1, with TRBD2 identical over 13 bases. Germline-derived CDR1 and CDR2 are SGHAT and FQNNGV. The CDR3 totals 16 residues. After removal of 4 bases from V and 3 bases from J, the junction contained 3 bases not matched to a gene.

A few counts support this clonotype. The chain uses TRBV30 and TRBJ2-3; 11 bases agree with TRBD2. The germline V gene has CDR1 GTSNPN and CDR2 SVGIG (reference sequence). This CDR3 contains 13 residues. V dropped 5 bases and J dropped 6; count of bases not matched to a gene: 4. The CDR3 here is CAWGRLAGDTQYF. CDR3 sequence (DNA): TGTGCCTGGGGGAGACTAGCGGGGGATACGCAGTATTTT. Supplemented by reference TRBV30 and TRBJ2-3, the full variable domain reads SQTIHQWPATLVQPVGSPLSLECTVEGTSNPNLYWYRQAAGRGLQLLFYSVGIGQISSEVPQNLSASRPQDRQFILSSKKLLLSDSGFYLCAWGRLAGDTQYFGPGTRLTVL.

Many counts were recorded for this clonotype. J is TRBJ2-7 and V is TRBV6-5; possible D gene TRBD1, 5 bases. The CDR3 is made up of 14 amino acids. V shed 2 bases and J shed 0 bases, with 8 bases lying between them. CDR1 and CDR2 (germline): MNHEY, SVGAGI. This CDR3 is CASSYGRASYEQYF. The CDR3 nucleotides are TGTGCCAGCAGTTACGGCAGGGCCTCCTACGAGCAGTACTTC.